These 8 T cell receptor beta chains came from one sample sequenced in a study of T-cell reconstitution after alpha-beta-depleted transplantation in children. Unique molecular identifiers were used in preparing the TCRbeta library. TCRdb reprocessed the PCR reads with MiXCR, giving one entry per CDR3 protein. The data contain about 98,000 distinct CDR3 sequences, over 6% of them singletons. This specimen was PBMCs, taken before TCRalphabeta/CD19-depleted stem cell transplant. All receptors come from a boy aged 2 to 10 with acute lymphoblastic leukemia, due to receive a stem cell transplant.

In the case of this clonotype: One junction end disagrees with the germline gene, perhaps due to a read error. The CDR3, as DNA: TGCAGTGCCCAGACTCGGAACACCGGGGAGCCGTTTTTT. As protein: CSAQTRNTGEPFF. The genes are TRBV20-1 and TRBJ2-2, with D possibly TRBD2 on 5 matching bases. Germline assignment: CDR1 DFQATT and CDR2 SNEGSKA (reference sequence). The CDR3 runs to 13 residues.

This chain joins TRBV12-3 or TRBV12-4 and TRBJ2-7; D not certain. This CDR3 spans 14 amino acids. Trimming removed 4 bases at V and 0 bases at J, with 10 bases between. CDR3 residues: CASSWGDSSYEQYF. DNA for the CDR3: TGTGCCAGCAGTTGGGGTGATAGCTCCTACGAGCAGTACTTC.

This clonotype was recorded at least ten times. V is TRBV5-1 and J is TRBJ2-1; D unresolved. The CDR3 totals 12 residues. The V gene lost 4 bases and the J gene lost 5 bases, with 7 bases spanning the gap. From germline, CDR1 is SGHRS and CDR2 YFSETQ. In DNA, the CDR3 is TGCGCCAGCAGCCTCTTGGACAATGAGCAGTTCTTC. As protein: CASSLLDNEQFF.

As regards this clonotype: The junction departs from the called germline gene at one end, perhaps through a read error. This chain joins TRBV20-1 and TRBJ2-1; 9 nucleotides line up with TRBD2. The CDR3 extends over 17 amino acids. CDR1 DFQATT and CDR2 SNEGSKA come from the germline V gene (reference sequence). The CDR3 coding sequence is TGCTGTGCTAGAGCAAGTAGCGGGGGTCACTCCTACAATGAGCAGTTCTTC. Amino acids: CCARASSGGHSYNEQFF.

A few counts support this clonotype. V is TRBV9 and J is TRBJ2-3; D gene ambiguous. CDR1 and CDR2 (germline): SGDLS, YYNGEE. This CDR3 comprises 14 residues. Trimming left V 0 bases short and J 6 bases short, with 11 bases between. The CDR3 DNA reads as TGTGCCAGCAGCGTAGACTCTCCCCTCGATACGCAGTATTTT. It codes for CASSVDSPLDTQYF.

The chain employs TRBV29-1 and TRBJ1-1; a possible D gene is TRBD1 (5 bases). There are 14 residues in the CDR3. Germline V gene data show CDR1 as SQVTM and CDR2 as ANQGSEA. V shed 5 bases and J shed 1 base, with 14 bases lying between them. The CDR3 DNA follows: TGCAGCGTTTCCGGAGGGGTCCGGAACACTGAAGCTTTCTTT. This gives the protein CSVSGGVRNTEAFF.

This chain joins TRBV18 and TRBJ1-2, with TRBD1 matching over 9 bases. The CDR3 is 15 residues long. Germline CDR1 KGHSH, CDR2 LQKENI. J lost 8 bases, V lost 3 bases, and 10 bases had no gene match. The CDR3 bases are TGTGCCAGCTCACCGGGGACAGGGACTATCCGGGGCTACACCTTC. This encodes CASSPGTGTIRGYTF.

By frequency in the sample, this clonotype is medium-sized. This sequence joins TRBV7-8 and TRBJ2-2; D is unclear. The CDR3 spans 13 residues. Trimming left V 3 bases short and J 3 bases short, with 5 bases between. The germline gives CDR1 SGHVS, CDR2 FQNEAQ. Here the CDR3 DNA reads TGTGCCAGCAGCTTGTGGGACACCGGGGAGCTGTTTTTT. This encodes CASSLWDTGELFF. The whole variable domain, filled in from reference TRBV7-8 and TRBJ2-2, reads GAGVSQSPRYKVAKRGQDVALRCDPISGHVSLFWYQQALGQGPEFLTYFQNEAQLDKSGLPSDRFFAERPEGSVSTLKIQRTQQEDSAVYLCASSLWDTGELFFGEGSRLTVL.